The clone carrying this TCR beta chain was detected many times. Its antigen remains unidentified. This specimen comes from a study of T cells after yellow fever vaccination. Overall study findings and caveats: Post-booster samples contained most primary-vaccination clones (around 95% CD4, roughly 88% CD8).

Conversion of TCR transcripts into cDNA relied on 5'RACE template switching, which added a universal primer site and UMIs. TCRdb ran MiXCR on the 5' RACE reads and lists one entry per CDR3 protein. The table records about 340,000 distinct CDR3 sequences, approximately 3.9% of them present only once. Trimming left V 1 base short and J 2 bases short, with 14 bases between. Germline assignment: CDR1 DFQATT and CDR2 SNEGSKA (reference sequence). The CDR3 runs 15 residues. The receptor comes from a man aged 18 to 35 who received the YFV17D yellow fever vaccine. This chain joins TRBV20-1 and TRBJ2-5; D gene unclear. The sample here was PBMCs, taken 5 days after the yellow fever booster vaccination. The CDR3 DNA is TGCAGTGCTAGAGTTGGGTGGGCTATTCAAGAGACCCAGTACTTC. This sequence encodes CSARVGWAIQETQYF.